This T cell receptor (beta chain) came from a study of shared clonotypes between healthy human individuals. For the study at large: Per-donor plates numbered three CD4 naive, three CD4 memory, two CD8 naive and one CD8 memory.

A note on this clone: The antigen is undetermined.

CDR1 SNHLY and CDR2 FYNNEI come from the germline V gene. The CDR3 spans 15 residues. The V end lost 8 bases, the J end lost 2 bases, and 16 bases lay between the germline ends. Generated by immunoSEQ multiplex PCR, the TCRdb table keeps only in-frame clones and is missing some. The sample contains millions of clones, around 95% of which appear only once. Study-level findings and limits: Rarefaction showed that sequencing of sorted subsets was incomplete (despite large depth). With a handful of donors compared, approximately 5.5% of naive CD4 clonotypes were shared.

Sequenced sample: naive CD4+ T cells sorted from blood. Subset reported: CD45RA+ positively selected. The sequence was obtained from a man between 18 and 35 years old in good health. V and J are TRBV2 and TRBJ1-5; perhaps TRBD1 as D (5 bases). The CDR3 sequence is CASDERGLGNQPQHF. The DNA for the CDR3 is TGTGCCAGCGACGAGAGGGGACTGGGCAATCAGCCCCAGCATTTT. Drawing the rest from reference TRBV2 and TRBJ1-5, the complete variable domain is EPEVTQTPSHQVTQMGQEVILRCVPISNHLYFYWYRQILGQKVEFLVSFYNNEISEKSEIFDDQFSVERPDGSNFTLKIRSTKLEDSAMYFCASDERGLGNQPQHFGDGTRLSIL.